A single T cell receptor (beta chain) is shown here with its context. The antigen remains undetermined. The source of the sample is a study of cytomegalovirus exposure and HLA in healthy donors. Study-wide background: Ancestry clustering placed more than 65% of several hundred genotyped donors in the Caucasian-associated cluster. Study results and caveats: Highly shared sequence variants in one cluster were likely a sequencing artifact.

Germline assignment: CDR1 LGHNA and CDR2 YSLEER. This CDR3 contains 15 residues. The V segment lost 3 bases and the J segment 7 bases; nucleotides outside the gene matches: 3. Researchers ran the PCR with 60 Vbeta and 13 Jbeta primers. This table comes from immunoSEQ multiplex PCR, and its TCRdb copy is limited to in-frame clones, with some not included. Of 150,000 or so clones listed, about 72% were seen once; the top ten hold approximately 2.1%. The sequence was obtained from a man aged 50 to 60 in good health and CMV-seropositive. The chain has TRBV4-3 and TRBJ2-1; 13 nucleotides match TRBD2. The sample was PBMCs. The DNA for the CDR3 is TGCGCCAGCAGCCAGTCGGGACTAGCGGGAAATGAGCAGTTCTTC. It codes for CASSQSGLAGNEQFF.